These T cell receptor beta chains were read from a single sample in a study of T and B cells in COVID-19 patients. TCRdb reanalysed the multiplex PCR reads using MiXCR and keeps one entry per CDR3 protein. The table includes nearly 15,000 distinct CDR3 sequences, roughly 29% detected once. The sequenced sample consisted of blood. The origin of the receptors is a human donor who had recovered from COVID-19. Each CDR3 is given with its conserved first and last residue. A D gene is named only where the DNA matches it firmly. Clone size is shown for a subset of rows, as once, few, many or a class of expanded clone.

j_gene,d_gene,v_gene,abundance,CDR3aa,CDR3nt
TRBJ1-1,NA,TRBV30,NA,CAWSKGMNTEAFF,TGTGCCTGGAGTAAGGGGATGAACACTGAAGCTTTCTTT
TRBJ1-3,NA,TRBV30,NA,CAWSVNSVSGNTIYF,TGTGCCTGGAGTGTAAATTCCGTCTCTGGAAACACCATATATTTT
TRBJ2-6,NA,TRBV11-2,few,CASSLGTRLNVLTF,TGTGCCAGCAGCTTAGGGACGAGGCTCAACGTCCTGACTTTC
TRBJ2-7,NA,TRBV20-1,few,CSAEGAAPLEQYF,TGCAGTGCCGAGGGAGCGGCCCCTTTGGAGCAGTACTTC
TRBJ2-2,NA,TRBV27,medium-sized,CASSLGGITGELFF,TGTGCCAGCAGTTTAGGGGGGATCACCGGGGAGCTGTTTTTT
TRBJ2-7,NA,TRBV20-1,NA,CSAAFRGMLLFEQYF,TGCAGTGCCGCCTTCAGGGGAATGCTCCTTTTCGAGCAGTACTTC
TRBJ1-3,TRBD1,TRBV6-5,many,CASKGTVSGNTIYF,TGTGCCAGCAAAGGGACAGTCTCTGGAAACACCATATATTTT
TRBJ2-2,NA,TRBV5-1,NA,CASSLVREHGELFF,TGCGCCAGCAGCTTGGTTAGGGAACACGGGGAGCTGTTTTTT
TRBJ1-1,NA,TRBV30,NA,CAWSLGSRHTEAFF,TGTGCCTGGAGTTTAGGATCCAGACATACTGAAGCTTTCTTT
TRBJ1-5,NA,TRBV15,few,CATSKQSLQPQHF,TGTGCCACCAGCAAACAATCGCTTCAGCCCCAGCATTTT
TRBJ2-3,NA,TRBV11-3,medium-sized,CASSLAGLRRDTQYF,TGTGCCAGCAGCTTGGCAGGATTAAGACGAGATACGCAGTATTTT
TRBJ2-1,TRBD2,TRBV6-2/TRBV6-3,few,CASRTSGSSYNEQFF,TGTGCCAGCAGAACTAGCGGGAGCTCCTACAATGAGCAGTTCTTC
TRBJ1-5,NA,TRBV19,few,CATTPLRGNQPQHF,TGTGCCACCACCCCATTACGGGGCAATCAGCCCCAGCATTTT
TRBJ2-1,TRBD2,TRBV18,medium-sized,CASSPPGLAGGGEQFF,TGTGCCAGCTCACCACCCGGACTAGCGGGAGGGGGAGAGCAGTTCTTC
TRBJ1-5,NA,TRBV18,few,CASSPDPNQPQHF,TGTGCCAGCTCCCCGGATCCCAATCAGCCCCAGCATTTT
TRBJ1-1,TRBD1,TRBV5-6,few,CASSIQGGMNTEAFF,TGTGCCAGCAGCATCCAGGGGGGTATGAACACTGAAGCTTTCTTT
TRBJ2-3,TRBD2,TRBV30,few,CAWKRGGTDTQYF,TGTGCCTGGAAGCGGGGGGGCACAGATACGCAGTATTTT
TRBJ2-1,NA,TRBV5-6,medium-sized,CASSFGGEQFF,TGTGCCAGCAGCTTCGGTGGTGAGCAGTTCTTC
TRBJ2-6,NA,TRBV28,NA,CASSASWGPGANVLTF,TGTGCCAGCAGTGCGTCCTGGGGGCCTGGGGCCAACGTCCTGACTTTC
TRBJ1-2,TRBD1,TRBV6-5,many,CASRPTWDRASGYTF,TGTGCCAGCAGACCCACCTGGGACAGGGCTTCGGGCTACACCTTC
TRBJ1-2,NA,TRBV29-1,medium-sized,CSVAGGNYGYTF,TGCAGCGTCGCGGGCGGGAACTATGGCTACACCTTC
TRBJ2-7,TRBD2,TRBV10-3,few,CAISETSGAYEQYF,TGTGCCATCAGTGAGACTAGCGGGGCCTACGAGCAGTACTTC
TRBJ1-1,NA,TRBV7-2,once,CASSRNQQAAGTEAFF,TGTGCCAGCAGCAGGAACCAACAGGCGGCGGGCACTGAAGCTTTCTTT
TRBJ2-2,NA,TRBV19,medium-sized,CASSTAHQAGELFF,TGTGCCAGTAGTACAGCCCACCAGGCCGGGGAGCTGTTTTTT
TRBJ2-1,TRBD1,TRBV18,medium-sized,CASSLPGQGAYEQFF,TGTGCCAGCTCACTCCCGGGACAGGGGGCCTATGAGCAGTTCTTC
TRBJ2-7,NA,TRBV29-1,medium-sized,CSVESGTSREQYF,TGCAGCGTTGAATCCGGGACATCTCGGGAGCAGTACTTC
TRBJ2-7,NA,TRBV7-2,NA,CASSLIPTAYEQYF,TGTGCCAGCAGCTTAATCCCGACAGCCTACGAGCAGTACTTC